Listed below are T cell receptor beta chains from one sample, sequenced in a study of T-cell memory formation after mild COVID-19. TCRdb fed the 5' RACE reads into MiXCR, producing one record per CDR3 protein. This table has tens of thousands of distinct CDR3 sequences, less than 15% appearing once. The sample comprised PBMCs or a T cell subset sorted from them (not recorded which). These receptors originate from a man aged 18-30 years who had mild COVID-19 (a few samples of this study predate the infection). Cell type and time point are not known. The CDR3 runs from the conserved cysteine through the conserved F or W. The D gene is left open where the match is weak. The listing skips clone size in some rows; elsewhere it reads once, few, many or a size class.

size: .
V: TRBV4-2
D: .
J: TRBJ2-2
DNA: TGTGCCAGCAGCCGGCCCGGGGCCACGGGCGGGGAGCTGTTTTTT
CDR3: CASSRPGATGGELFF

size: medium-sized
V: TRBV28
D: TRBD1
J: TRBJ2-7
DNA: TGTGCCAGCAGCCCGGGACAGACCTACGAGCAGTACTTC
CDR3: CASSPGQTYEQYF

size: .
V: TRBV6-6
D: TRBD2
J: TRBJ2-2
DNA: TGTGCCAGCAGTTCTGGGAGGGGACTCACCGGGGAGCTGTTTTTT
CDR3: CASSSGRGLTGELFF

size: many
V: TRBV27
D: .
J: TRBJ2-7
DNA: TGTGCCAGCAGTTTCTCGGACGGCTACGAGCAGTACTTC
CDR3: CASSFSDGYEQYF

size: few
V: TRBV7-9
D: TRBD1
J: TRBJ1-1
DNA: TGTGCCAGCAGCTACCAGGGGGTGAACACTGAAGCTTTCTTT
CDR3: CASSYQGVNTEAFF

size: few
V: TRBV28
D: .
J: TRBJ1-5
DNA: TGTGCCAGCTCCCACCGAAGCAATCAGCCCCAGCATTTT
CDR3: CASSHRSNQPQHF

size: .
V: TRBV27
D: .
J: TRBJ1-2
DNA: TGTGCCAGCAGTTCGGATGGTCGTTACACCTTC
CDR3: CASSSDGRYTF

size: few
V: TRBV7-6
D: .
J: TRBJ2-7
DNA: TGTGCCAGCAGCTTAGGGGGCACGTCCTATGAGCAGTACTTC
CDR3: CASSLGGTSYEQYF

size: many
V: TRBV7-9
D: TRBD1
J: TRBJ2-2
DNA: TGTGCCAGCAGCTTAGAGGGACAGGGATCTGAAACCGGGGAGCTGTTTTTT
CDR3: CASSLEGQGSETGELFF

size: few
V: TRBV10-2
D: TRBD2
J: TRBJ2-5
DNA: TGCGCCAGCAGTTTTAGCGGGGGAGAGACCCAGTACTTC
CDR3: CASSFSGGETQYF

size: many
V: TRBV4-3
D: .
J: TRBJ2-1
DNA: TGCGCCAGCAGCCAAGAAACCCGGCAGGGTGGTTACAATGAGCAGTTCTTC
CDR3: CASSQETRQGGYNEQFF

size: few
V: TRBV5-1
D: .
J: TRBJ1-2
DNA: TGCGCCAGCAGCTCGGGCCTTTCTAACTATGGCTACACCTTC
CDR3: CASSSGLSNYGYTF

size: few
V: TRBV4-3
D: .
J: TRBJ2-2
DNA: TGCGCCAGCAGCCAAACCCCGTGGACAGCGAACACCGGGGAGCTGTTTTTT
CDR3: CASSQTPWTANTGELFF

size: few
V: TRBV7-2
D: .
J: TRBJ1-1
DNA: TGTGCCAGCAGCCCCCGTCTGAGGACTGAAGCTTTCTTT
CDR3: CASSPRLRTEAFF

size: few
V: TRBV20-1
D: .
J: TRBJ2-2
DNA: TGCAGTGCCTCGCCGACTGGAAGACCCTCCGGCGGGGAGCTGTTTTTT
CDR3: CSASPTGRPSGGELFF

size: .
V: TRBV5-1
D: .
J: TRBJ2-3
DNA: TGCGCCAGCAGCCAAACGGGGGCTGGAGATACGCAGTATTTT
CDR3: CASSQTGAGDTQYF

size: few
V: TRBV7-9
D: TRBD2
J: TRBJ2-5
DNA: TGTGCCAGCAGCTCTAGCGGGCAAGAGACCCAGTACTTC
CDR3: CASSSSGQETQYF